This is a list of T cell receptor beta chains from one sample in a study of cytomegalovirus exposure and HLA in healthy donors. The protocol was immunoSEQ multiplex PCR, while the TCRdb copy is restricted to in-frame clones and leaves out a portion. The profile shows about 200,000 clones, 82% of them singletons. The sample was PBMCs. The receptors here all came from a man in his forties or fifties in good health and CMV-seropositive. CDR3s leave out the opening cysteine and the closing phenylalanine or tryptophan.

j_gene,v_gene,CDR3aa
TRBJ2-5,TRBV4-1,ASSQDPGTSVQETQY
TRBJ1-1,TRBV29-1,SAGTGVTDTEAF
TRBJ2-7,TRBV28,ASRRDGSYEQY
TRBJ1-5,TRBV19,ASRTRDSFNQPQH
TRBJ1-2,TRBV28,ASGANYGYT
TRBJ2-3,TRBV11-2,ASSLFLAEDTQY
TRBJ1-1,TRBV4-1,ASSQGQEAF
.,TRBV6-1,ASSEKGDLFYEQY
TRBJ1-1,TRBV29-1,SLRGVPGTEAF
TRBJ1-4,TRBV4-2,ASSPLQGRSTNEKLF
TRBJ1-3,TRBV19,ASSMDRALNTIY
TRBJ2-1,TRBV29-1,SVEGAGMGSYNEQF
TRBJ1-1,TRBV4-1,ASRHRGPRFTEAF
TRBJ1-3,TRBV18,ASSPGPRGSSGNTIY
TRBJ1-2,TRBV6-5,ASIRDISPNYGYT
TRBJ1-4,TRBV5-6,ASSWGTATNEKLF
TRBJ1-1,TRBV9,ASSVVQGGEAF
TRBJ1-5,TRBV30,AWSRGTGGQPQH
TRBJ2-1,TRBV6-5,ASSYRGSRNNEQF
TRBJ1-2,TRBV19,ASSPRTGFYYGYT
TRBJ2-5,TRBV7-9,SSSLGGGRALRETQY
TRBJ1-4,TRBV29-1,SVEDEGGPHPGKLF
TRBJ2-3,TRBV5-1,ASSLVPSGTDTQY
TRBJ2-5,TRBV7-2,ASSPRGTQY
TRBJ2-3,TRBV6-5,ASSYGGADTQY
TRBJ1-1,TRBV25-1,ATADREGIEAF
TRBJ2-5,TRBV6-1,ASSEGVAETQY
TRBJ2-1,TRBV6-5,ASSYEGRGGNEQF
TRBJ2-1,TRBV7-8,ASSLSGTGGYNEQF
TRBJ1-1,TRBV13,ASSDGGNTEAF
TRBJ1-2,TRBV6-5,ASSYSVTGCGYT
TRBJ1-5,TRBV6-1,ASRGQGGSNQPQH
TRBJ2-1,TRBV9,ASSVPKGEGTYNEQF
TRBJ2-7,TRBV6-5,ASSYSGTGGHGEQY
TRBJ1-1,TRBV27,ASSDRLNTEAF
TRBJ1-2,TRBV5-6,ASSPLTGYGYT
TRBJ1-3,TRBV30,ASTTGAGNTIY
TRBJ2-3,TRBV5-1,ASSFGTGYTDTQY
TRBJ2-5,TRBV5-1,ASSLNRSGITQETQY
TRBJ1-4,TRBV5-1,ASSRGLTTNEKLF
TRBJ1-2,TRBV7-2,ASSLGARGYGYT
TRBJ2-7,TRBV11-2,ASSFRRERPGYEQY
TRBJ2-1,TRBV10-1,ASSESPGQGDEQF
TRBJ2-5,TRBV5-1,ASSLVTVQETQY
TRBJ2-7,TRBV6-5,ASSYSGVGATYEQY
TRBJ2-1,TRBV7-9,ASSLAGGVNEQF
TRBJ1-3,TRBV6-1,ASKEGLGNTIY
TRBJ2-1,TRBV4-1,ASSQEAGLSYNEQF
TRBJ2-5,TRBV9,ASSPGGLAESETQY
TRBJ2-7,TRBV9,ASSTQTGGFYEQY
TRBJ1-1,TRBV5-6,ASSTTPDRHTEAF
TRBJ2-1,TRBV10-3,AISEPGTGDPAYNEQF
TRBJ1-1,TRBV11-2,ASSPLRGRGEAF
TRBJ2-3,TRBV5-4,ASSWKGVEPGYQY
TRBJ2-7,TRBV7-9,ASSSGLAGYEQY
TRBJ1-2,TRBV18,ASSPNTNYGYT
TRBJ2-5,TRBV11-3,ASSPLLAGEETQY
TRBJ2-5,TRBV7-9,ASSPDRPKETQY